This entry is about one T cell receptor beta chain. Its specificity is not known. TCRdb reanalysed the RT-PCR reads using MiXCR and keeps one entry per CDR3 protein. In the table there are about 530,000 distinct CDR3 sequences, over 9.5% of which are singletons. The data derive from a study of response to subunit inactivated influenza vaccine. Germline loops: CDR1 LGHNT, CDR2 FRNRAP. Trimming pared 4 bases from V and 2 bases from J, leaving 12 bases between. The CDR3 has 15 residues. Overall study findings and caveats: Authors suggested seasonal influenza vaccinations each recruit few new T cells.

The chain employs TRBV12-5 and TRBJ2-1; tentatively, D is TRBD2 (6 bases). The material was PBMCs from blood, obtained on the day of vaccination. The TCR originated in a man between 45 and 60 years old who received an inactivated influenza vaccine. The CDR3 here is CASGSTSGPYNEQFF. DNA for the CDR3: TGTGCTAGTGGTTCAACAAGCGGGCCCTACAATGAGCAGTTCTTC.